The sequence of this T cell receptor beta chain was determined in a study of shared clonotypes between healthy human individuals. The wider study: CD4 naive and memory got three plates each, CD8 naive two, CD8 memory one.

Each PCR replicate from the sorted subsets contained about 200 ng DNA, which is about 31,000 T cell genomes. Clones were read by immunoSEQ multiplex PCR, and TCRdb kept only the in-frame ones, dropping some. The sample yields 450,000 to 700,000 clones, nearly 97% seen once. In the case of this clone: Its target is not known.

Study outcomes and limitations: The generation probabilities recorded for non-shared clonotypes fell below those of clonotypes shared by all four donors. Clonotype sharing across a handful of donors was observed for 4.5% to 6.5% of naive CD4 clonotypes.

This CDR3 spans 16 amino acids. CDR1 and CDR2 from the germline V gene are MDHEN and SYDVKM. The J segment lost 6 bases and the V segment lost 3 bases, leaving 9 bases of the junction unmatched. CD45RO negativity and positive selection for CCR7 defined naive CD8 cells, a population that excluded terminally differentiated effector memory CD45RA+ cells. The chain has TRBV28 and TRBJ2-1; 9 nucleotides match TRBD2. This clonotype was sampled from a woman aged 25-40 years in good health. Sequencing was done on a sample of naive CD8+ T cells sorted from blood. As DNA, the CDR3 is TGTGCCAGCAGTTTTCCGGCTAGCGGGATTGGCAATGAGCAGTTCTTC. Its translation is CASSFPASGIGNEQFF.